The entry below gives a single T cell receptor beta chain sequence along with its context. Its antigen is currently unknown. V lost 4 bases to trimming and J lost 0 bases, with 12 bases between them. CDR1 is LGHNA, CDR2 YNFKEQ, per germline. This CDR3 has 15 amino acids. The sample, about 10 milliliters of peripheral blood, was drawn from each donor. These data originate in a study of blood T cells in healthy people across ages. Regarding the study as a whole: Fewer expanded clones and more diversity marked long-lived versus aged donors. Diversity figures derived from one million T cells were judged to underestimate the true value. Researchers report that TCR beta diversity correlated strongly with naive T cell percentage.

PCR was performed a second time for 7 to 11 cycles using a sample-barcoded 5' primer and a J-beta primer mix. TCRdb ran MiXCR on the 5' RACE reads and lists one entry per CDR3 protein. The sample lists about 1.8 million distinct CDR3 sequences; about 50% were seen once. The specimen was blood. The chain uses TRBV4-2 and TRBJ2-5; the D gene is possibly TRBD2 (6 bases). The clonotype comes from a woman aged 40 to 50 in good health. The CDR3 bases are TGTGCCAGCAGCCCGGGGGACCGAGACCAAGAGACCCAGTACTTC. It translates to CASSPGDRDQETQYF.